Presented here are 8 T cell receptor beta chains from one specimen sequenced in a study of PD-L1 blockade in urothelial cancer. Time point given: pretreatment peripheral blood. The table came from immunoSEQ multiplex PCR; TCRdb's copy has only in-frame clones and leaves some out. This table has 130,000 or so clones, approximately 84% appearing once. The sample consisted of PBMCs, taken around atezolizumab (anti-PD-L1) treatment. The origin of the receptors is a man aged 45 to 65 with urothelial cancer.

J is TRBJ2-7 and V is TRBV5-4; 7 nucleotides agree with TRBD2. V lost 4 bases and J lost 2; bases outside the gene matches: 3. CDR1 and CDR2 (germline): SGHNT, YYREEE (reference sequence). This CDR3 region has 13 residues. The CDR3 loop reads CASSPREAYEQYF. DNA of the CDR3: TGTGCCAGCAGCCCCCGGGAGGCCTACGAGCAGTACTTC.

The J gene is TRBJ2-5, the V gene TRBV19; a weak D match, TRBD1 (5 bases). V was shortened by 4 bases and J by 4 bases, with 10 bases between the two germline ends. Germline CDR1 LNHDA, CDR2 SQIVND (reference sequence). CDR3 length: 13 amino acids. The CDR3 reads CASSSQGLETQYF. The CDR3 nucleotides are TGTGCCAGTAGTAGCCAGGGCCTAGAGACCCAGTACTTC. Full variable domain (outside the CDR3, taken from reference TRBV19 and TRBJ2-5): DGGITQSPKYLFRKEGQNVTLSCEQNLNHDAMYWYRQDPGQGLRLIYYSQIVNDFQKGDIAEGYSVSREKKESFPLTVTSAQKNPTAFYLCASSSQGLETQYFGPGTRLLVL.

The chain carries TRBV7-2 and TRBJ1-1; D gene unclear. Trimming pared 3 bases from V and 1 base from J, leaving 9 bases between. CDR3 length: 14 amino acids. Germline V gives CDR1 SGHTA, CDR2 FQGNSA. CDR3 sequence reads: CASSFQTGNTEAFF. The DNA for the CDR3 is TGTGCCAGCAGCTTTCAGACGGGGAACACTGAAGCTTTCTTT.

In its sample, this clone was seen a few times. This chain joins TRBV28 and TRBJ1-2, with D possibly TRBD1 on 6 matching bases. This CDR3 region has 11 residues. Germline CDR1 and CDR2: MDHEN and SYDVKM. The V and J ends lost 11 bases and 7 bases respectively, with 14 bases between them. CDR3 amino acids: CAGYRDGGYTF. DNA of the CDR3: TGTGCCGGATACAGGGATGGTGGCTACACCTTC.

The rearrangement uses TRBV7-3 and TRBJ2-7; 7 positions match TRBD2. V trimming: 3 bases; J trimming: 0 bases; junction bases outside the gene matches: 11. The CDR3 has 17 residues. CDR1 and CDR2 from the germline V gene are SGHTA and FQGTGA. CDR3 nucleotide sequence: TGTGCCAGCAGCTTGGGAACGGGAGGCCAGAGCTCCTACGAGCAGTACTTC. Residues: CASSLGTGGQSSYEQYF.

The CDR3 DNA follows: TGTGCCAGCAGTTTCCTCCCGGGACAGGGCGAGCAGTACTTC. Protein product: CASSFLPGQGEQYF. This chain uses TRBV27 with TRBJ2-7, with 9 bases identical to TRBD1. The CDR3 loop spans 14 amino acids. Germline V lookup: CDR1 MNHEY, CDR2 SMNVEV (reference sequence). The V gene end was trimmed by 3 bases and the J gene end by 6 bases; junction bases not matched to a gene: 6.

This chain connects TRBV7-9 to TRBJ2-6, with TRBD1 matching 9 bases. The V gene end was trimmed by 11 bases and the J gene end by 2 bases; junction bases not matched to a gene: 4. The CDR3 extends over 14 amino acids. CDR1 and CDR2 (germline): SEHNR, FQNEAQ (reference sequence). The chain's CDR3 is CAGGDRAGANVLTF. Here the CDR3 DNA reads TGTGCCGGTGGGGACAGGGCTGGGGCCAACGTCCTGACTTTC. Full variable domain (outside the CDR3, taken from reference TRBV7-9 and TRBJ2-6): DTGVSQNPRHKITKRGQNVTFRCDPISEHNRLYWYRQTLGQGPEFLTYFQNEAQLEKSRLLSDRFSAERPKGSFSTLEIQRTEQGDSAMYLCAGGDRAGANVLTFGAGSRLTVL.

This rearrangement joins TRBV7-3 to TRBJ2-1; 15 nucleotides agree with TRBD2. CDR3 length: 15 residues. From germline, CDR1 is SGHTA and CDR2 FQGTGA. Trimming cost V 8 bases and J 4 bases; bases outside gene matches: 3. CDR3 loop: CASGLAGGPYNEQFF. The CDR3 bases are TGTGCCAGCGGACTAGCGGGAGGGCCTTACAATGAGCAGTTCTTC.